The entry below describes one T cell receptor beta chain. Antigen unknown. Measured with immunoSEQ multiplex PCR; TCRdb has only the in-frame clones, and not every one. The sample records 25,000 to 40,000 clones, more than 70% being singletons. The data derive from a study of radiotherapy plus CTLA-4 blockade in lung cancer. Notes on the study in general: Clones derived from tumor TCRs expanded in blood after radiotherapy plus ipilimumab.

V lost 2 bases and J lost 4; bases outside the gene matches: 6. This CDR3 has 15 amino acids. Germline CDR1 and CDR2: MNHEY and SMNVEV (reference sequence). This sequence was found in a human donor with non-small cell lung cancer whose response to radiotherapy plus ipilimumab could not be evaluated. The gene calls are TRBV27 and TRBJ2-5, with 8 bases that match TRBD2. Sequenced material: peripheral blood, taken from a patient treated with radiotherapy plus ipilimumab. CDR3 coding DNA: TGTGCCAGCAGTTTACCCAGCGGGAGTTCAGAGACCCAGTACTTC. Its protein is CASSLPSGSSETQYF.